The present T cell receptor beta chain was sequenced within a study of immune cell composition in non-small cell lung cancer. Study background: Most cases were lung adenocarcinoma or squamous cell carcinoma. The study, taken as a whole, reports: Top 10 clone scores and clonality were higher in squamous than adenocarcinoma. Tumour TCR-beta clonality was not significantly tied to smoking pack-years.

Looked up from germline, CDR1 is SGHTA and CDR2 is FQGTGA. There are 14 residues in the CDR3. V was cut by 3 bases and J by 6 bases, with 15 bases left in between. Generated by immunoSEQ multiplex PCR, the TCRdb table keeps only in-frame clones and is missing some. The sample lists some 13,000 clones; roughly 70% were seen once. Concerning this clone: No antigen is known for it.

The sequence was obtained from a human donor with non-small cell lung cancer. The sample was lung tumor tissue. V is TRBV7-3 and J is TRBJ2-7, with D perhaps TRBD2 (6 bases). The chain's CDR3 is CASSFSAGTSEQYF. For the CDR3, the DNA is TGTGCCAGCAGCTTTAGTGCGGGGACCTCCGAGCAGTACTTC.